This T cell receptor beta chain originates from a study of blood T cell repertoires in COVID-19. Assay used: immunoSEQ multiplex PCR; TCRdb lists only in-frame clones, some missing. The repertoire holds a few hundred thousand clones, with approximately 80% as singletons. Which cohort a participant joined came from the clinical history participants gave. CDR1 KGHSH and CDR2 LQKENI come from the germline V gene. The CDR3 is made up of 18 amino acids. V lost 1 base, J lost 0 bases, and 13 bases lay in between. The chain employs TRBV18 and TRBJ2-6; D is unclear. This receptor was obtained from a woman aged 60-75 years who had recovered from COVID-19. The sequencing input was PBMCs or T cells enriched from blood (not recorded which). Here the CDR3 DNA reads TGTGCCAGCTCACCACGGAAGGAGTGGAGCTCTGGGGCCAACGTCCTGACTTTC. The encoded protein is CASSPRKEWSSGANVLTF.